This T cell receptor beta chain was captured in a study of blood T cell repertoires in COVID-19. Assay: immunoSEQ multiplex PCR; the TCRdb copy retains only in-frame clones and omits some. Among 250,000 to 300,000 clones, approximately 91% were seen once, and the ten largest hold 2.3%. This CDR3 has 14 residues. V lost 7 bases and J 2 bases, leaving 16 bases between the germline ends. The germline V gene encodes CDR1 SQVTM and CDR2 ANQGSEA. The participants were between roughly 18 and 89 years old and came from about two dozen US areas. The sample comprised PBMCs or T cells enriched from blood (not recorded which). This receptor was taken from a woman aged 40 to 55 with acute COVID-19. The V gene is TRBV29-1, the J gene TRBJ2-3; D might be TRBD2 (5 bases). CDR3 region: CSAGKRLATDTQYF. CDR3 nucleotides: TGCAGCGCCGGGAAGAGATTAGCCACAGATACGCAGTATTTT.